Presented here are 18 T cell receptor beta chains from one specimen sequenced in a study of CD8 T cells in ankylosing spondylitis. Points from the study as a whole: Typical of ankylosing spondylitis blood, it appeared, was a TCR beta motif of fewer than ten highly homologous variants.

Their recognized antigens are unknown. TCRdb fed the 5' RACE reads into MiXCR, producing one record per CDR3 protein. The sample has 750,000 to 850,000 distinct CDR3 sequences, about 11% seen once. Sample: blood, either unsorted or a sorted T cell fraction (not recorded which). These receptors originate from a male donor with ankylosing spondylitis.

This clonotype has at least ten counts. The rearrangement uses TRBV7-2 and TRBJ1-1; the D gene is possibly TRBD1 (6 bases). Trimming took 4 bases from V and 2 from J, leaving 8 bases between them. This CDR3 has 13 residues. Germline CDR1 and CDR2: SGHTA and FQGNSA. This chain's CDR3 is CASSSDSNTEAFF. The CDR3 nucleotides read TGTGCCAGCAGCTCGGACAGTAACACTGAAGCTTTCTTT.

The J gene is TRBJ1-6, the V gene TRBV20-1, with unresolved D. Germline V gene sequence: CDR1 DFQATT, CDR2 SNEGSKA (reference sequence). This CDR3 region has 14 residues. The V end was cut by 1 base, the J end by 11 bases, with 15 bases between. CDR3 sequence (DNA): TGCAGTGCTAGAGGCCAGTTCGGAGGAACACCCCTCCACTTT. This codes for CSARGQFGGTPLHF.

This clonotype has just a few counts. V and J are TRBV20-1 and TRBJ2-7; D might be TRBD1 (6 bases). Trimming left V 4 bases short and J 0 bases short, with 13 bases between. This CDR3 contains 14 residues. Germline V CDR1 and CDR2: DFQATT, SNEGSKA (reference sequence). In DNA form, the CDR3 reads TGCAGTGCTATTTCAAGGGGGAGCTCCTACGAGCAGTACTTC. Encoded protein: CSAISRGSSYEQYF.

There are a few counts of this clonotype. The chain is built from TRBV28 and TRBJ1-4; D might be TRBD1 (5 bases). CDR3 length: 15 residues. CDR1 and CDR2 from the germline V gene are MDHEN and SYDVKM. Trimming took off 5 bases at V and 8 bases at J, with 18 bases between the two ends. The CDR3 coding sequence is TGTGCCAGCAGTCCCTGGACAACGAAGGAGGAAAAACTGTTTTTT. This translates into CASSPWTTKEEKLFF. Together with reference TRBV28 and TRBJ1-4, the CDR3 gives the full variable domain: DVKVTQSSRYLVKRTGEKVFLECVQDMDHENMFWYRQDPGLGLRLIYFSYDVKMKEKGDIPEGYSVSREKKERFSLILESASTNQTSMYLCASSPWTTKEEKLFFGSGTQLSVL.

This rearrangement joins TRBV5-1 to TRBJ2-2, with a possible D match to TRBD1 (6 bases). Trimming left V 6 bases short and J 5 bases short, with 26 bases between. Looked up from germline, CDR1 is SGHRS and CDR2 is YFSETQ. The CDR3 runs 18 residues. The CDR3 sequence: CASTLKIDQGFLTGELFF. CDR3 sequence (DNA): TGCGCCAGCACCCTGAAGATAGACCAGGGGTTCCTAACCGGGGAGCTGTTTTTT.

The chain links TRBV10-3 to TRBJ2-1; the D gene is possibly TRBD1 (7 bases). The ends were cut back, 1 base at V and 8 bases at J, with 18 bases in the middle. Germline CDR1 and CDR2: ENHRY and SYGVKD. The CDR3 covers 16 residues. CDR3 nucleotides: TGTGCCATCAGTGAGTTAGTGGAGGGGGCCTCTCATGAGCAGTTCTTC. Translated: CAISELVEGASHEQFF.

The chain is built from TRBV20-1 and TRBJ1-5; 7 bases map to TRBD1. The CDR3 runs 15 residues. Trimming at V came to 6 bases and at J to 5 bases, leaving 13 bases not matched to a gene. Looked up from germline, CDR1 is DFQATT and CDR2 is SNEGSKA (reference sequence). The CDR3 region is CSAVPGQPTYQPQHF. As DNA, the CDR3 is TGCAGTGCCGTCCCGGGACAGCCAACATATCAGCCCCAGCATTTT.

This clonotype was seen a few times. The V call is TRBV7-6, the J call TRBJ1-2; 7 nucleotides line up with TRBD1. The CDR3 loop spans 15 amino acids. After removal of 5 bases from V and 0 bases from J, the junction contained 6 bases not matched to a gene. Per the germline V gene, CDR1 is SGHVS and CDR2 is FNYEAQ. The CDR3 region is CASSARDSPNYGYTF. CDR3 in DNA: TGTGCCAGCAGCGCCCGGGACAGCCCTAACTATGGCTACACCTTC.

This chain links TRBV18 with TRBJ2-7; D is tentatively TRBD1 or TRBD2 (5 bases each). V lost 3 bases and J 3 bases, leaving 15 bases between the germline ends. Germline CDR1 reads KGHSH; CDR2 reads LQKENI. CDR3 size: 15 residues. CDR3 loop: CASSPTGRGHYEQYF. CDR3 bases: TGTGCCAGCTCACCGACCGGACGGGGCCACTACGAGCAGTACTTC.

This clonotype was seen many times. V gene TRBV5-1 combines with J gene TRBJ1-1, with a weak D call TRBD1 (5 bases). The CDR3 runs 14 residues. Trimming took off 4 bases at V and 2 bases at J, with 12 bases between the two ends. CDR1 is SGHRS and CDR2 is YFSETQ in the germline V gene. CDR3 nucleotides: TGCGCCAGCAGCCTACTCCAGGGTAACACTGAAGCTTTCTTT. It codes for CASSLLQGNTEAFF.

V is TRBV12-3 or TRBV12-4 and J is TRBJ2-5, with 9 bases matching TRBD2. The CDR3 consists of 17 residues. Unmatched junction bases numbered 15, after V lost 6 bases and J lost 4 bases. The CDR3 nucleotides read TGTGCCAGCAGCCCCATGGTAGCGGGAGCAAAGGGAGAGACCCAGTACTTC. Its translation is CASSPMVAGAKGETQYF.

This clonotype was counted only a few times. The chain joins TRBV6-1 to TRBJ2-7; D is undetermined. The CDR3 covers 13 residues. The germline V and J ends were trimmed by 10 bases and 4 bases, with 17 bases remaining between them. Per germline, CDR1 MNHNS and CDR2 SASEGT. The DNA of the CDR3 is TGTGCCACATGGGGTGGACGGTGGTACGAGCAGTACTTC. Translating gives CATWGGRWYEQYF.

This chain uses TRBV3-1 with TRBJ2-7; TRBD2 matches 10 bases. The germline V gene has CDR1 LGHDT and CDR2 YNNKEL (reference sequence). Trimming cost V 0 bases and J 2 bases; bases outside gene matches: 4. This CDR3 is built from 16 residues. In nucleotides, the CDR3 is TGTGCCAGCAGCCAAGAGCTAGCGGGGGACACCTACGAGCAGTACTTC. Residues: CASSQELAGDTYEQYF.

This clonotype was counted only a few times. The CDR3 sequence is CASSPGQTSDTQYF. The CDR3 coding sequence is TGTGCCAGCAGCCCGGGACAGACCTCAGATACGCAGTATTTT. The chain is built from TRBV7-2 and TRBJ2-3, with 7 bases fitting TRBD1. The V gene end was trimmed by 5 bases and the J gene end by 4 bases; junction bases not matched to a gene: 6. The CDR3 spans 14 residues. Germline-derived CDR1 and CDR2 are SGHTA and FQGNSA.

The chain is built from TRBV24-1 and TRBJ1-2, with D hard to call. Trimming pared 4 bases from V and 7 bases from J, leaving 12 bases between. Per the germline V gene, CDR1 is KGHDR and CDR2 is SFDVKD. This CDR3 contains 13 residues. The CDR3 DNA follows: TGTGCCACCAGTGACCCCAAAGAATTTGGCTACACCTTC. This translates into CATSDPKEFGYTF.

In its sample, this clonotype was seen a few times. The chain links TRBV4-3 to TRBJ1-6; no definite D call. V was clipped by 0 bases and J by 7 bases, with 10 bases between them. There are 15 residues in the CDR3. CDR1 LGHNA and CDR2 YSLEER come from the germline V gene. The CDR3 DNA is TGCGCCAGCAGCCAAGATTTGGGCAGAAATTCACCCCTCCACTTT. This codes for CASSQDLGRNSPLHF.

With regard to this clonotype: Germline and junction disagree at one end, which may indicate a read error. The chain has TRBV7-7 and TRBJ2-7, with D possibly matching TRBD1 (6 bases). Germline assignment: CDR1 SSHAT and CDR2 FNYEAQ (reference sequence). CDR3 length: 13 residues. The CDR3 region has the DNA TGTGCTAGCAGCTTGAGAAGGGACAACGAGCAGTACTTC. It codes for CASSLRRDNEQYF.

This rearrangement joins TRBV20-1 to TRBJ1-1; D perhaps matches TRBD1 (5 bases). Germline CDR1 DFQATT, CDR2 SNEGSKA (reference sequence). The CDR3 has 14 amino acids. The CDR3 nucleotides are TGCATCCCGGGGGGAGAGGGAACTAGCACTGAAGCTTTCTTT. It is translated as CIPGGEGTSTEAFF.